This is a list of T cell receptor beta chains from one sample in a study of cytomegalovirus exposure and HLA in healthy donors. Method: immunoSEQ multiplex PCR; TCRdb's copy keeps in-frame clones and lacks some. The data show about 160,000 clones, 75% to 80% seen once. Sequenced: PBMCs. These receptors all stem from a woman between 35 and 50 years old in good health and CMV-seronegative. The CDR3 runs from the conserved cysteine through the conserved F or W. The order of the fields is J gene, D gene, V gene, clone size, CDR3 protein, CDR3 DNA. D genes are given only for firm matches. A row's size may be missing; if present it is once, few, many or a size class.

j_gene: TRBJ1-5
d_gene: -
v_gene: TRBV6-1
abundance: -
CDR3aa: CASSEAPGGIGNQPQHF
CDR3nt: TGTGCCAGCAGTGAAGCGCCGGGGGGTATCGGCAATCAGCCCCAGCATTTT

j_gene: TRBJ2-6
d_gene: TRBD1
v_gene: TRBV19
abundance: -
CDR3aa: CASSRTGVAGANVLTF
CDR3nt: TGTGCCAGTAGTAGGACAGGGGTGGCTGGGGCCAACGTCCTGACTTTC

j_gene: TRBJ1-2
d_gene: -
v_gene: TRBV6-5
abundance: -
CDR3aa: CASEGGNGYTF
CDR3nt: TGTGCCAGCGAGGGAGGCAATGGCTACACCTTC

j_gene: TRBJ2-2
d_gene: -
v_gene: TRBV4-1
abundance: -
CDR3aa: CASSPSRDSGELFF
CDR3nt: TGCGCCAGCAGCCCATCCCGGGACTCCGGGGAGCTGTTTTTT

j_gene: TRBJ1-2
d_gene: -
v_gene: TRBV21-1
abundance: -
CDR3aa: CASSKIGPLAVYGYTF
CDR3nt: TGTGCCAGCAGCAAAATCGGTCCCTTAGCGGTTTATGGCTACACCTTC

j_gene: TRBJ1-2
d_gene: -
v_gene: TRBV5-1
abundance: -
CDR3aa: CASSSTRTGINGYTF
CDR3nt: TGCGCCAGCAGCTCTACGCGAACAGGGATTAATGGCTACACCTTC

j_gene: TRBJ1-1
d_gene: TRBD1
v_gene: TRBV28
abundance: few
CDR3aa: CASSPIGQGGTEAFF
CDR3nt: TGTGCCAGCAGCCCAATAGGACAGGGCGGTACTGAAGCTTTCTTT

j_gene: TRBJ2-3
d_gene: -
v_gene: TRBV7-3
abundance: -
CDR3aa: CASSLGATDTQYF
CDR3nt: TGTGCCAGCAGCTTGGGCGCCACAGATACGCAGTATTTT

j_gene: TRBJ1-4
d_gene: -
v_gene: TRBV28
abundance: -
CDR3aa: CASLRGGTNEKLFF
CDR3nt: TGTGCCAGCTTGAGGGGGGGGACTAATGAAAAACTGTTTTTT

j_gene: TRBJ2-7
d_gene: TRBD1
v_gene: TRBV7-6
abundance: -
CDR3aa: CASSHGTGDYEQYF
CDR3nt: TGTGCCAGCAGCCATGGGACAGGCGATTACGAGCAGTACTTC

j_gene: TRBJ1-1
d_gene: -
v_gene: TRBV7-9
abundance: few
CDR3aa: CASSWTENTEAFF
CDR3nt: TGTGCCAGCAGTTGGACTGAGAACACTGAAGCTTTCTTT

j_gene: TRBJ1-1
d_gene: -
v_gene: TRBV5-1
abundance: -
CDR3aa: CASSPQVPTEAFF
CDR3nt: TGCGCCAGCAGCCCCCAGGTCCCCACTGAAGCTTTCTTT

j_gene: TRBJ2-7
d_gene: -
v_gene: TRBV5-1
abundance: -
CDR3aa: CASALRQGYEQYF
CDR3nt: TGCGCCAGCGCCCTACGGCAGGGCTACGAGCAGTACTTC

j_gene: TRBJ1-2
d_gene: -
v_gene: TRBV28
abundance: -
CDR3aa: CASSGTSNYGYTF
CDR3nt: TGTGCCAGCAGTGGGACTTCTAACTATGGCTACACCTTC

j_gene: TRBJ2-7
d_gene: -
v_gene: TRBV7-2
abundance: -
CDR3aa: CASSLGTGSYEQYF
CDR3nt: TGTGCCAGCAGCTTAGGTACAGGGTCCTACGAGCAGTACTTC

j_gene: TRBJ2-3
d_gene: -
v_gene: TRBV9
abundance: -
CDR3aa: CASSVAGDTDTQYF
CDR3nt: TGTGCCAGCAGCGTAGCGGGGGACACAGATACGCAGTATTTT

j_gene: TRBJ1-3
d_gene: -
v_gene: TRBV27
abundance: -
CDR3aa: CASRPWGEDGNTIYF
CDR3nt: TGTGCCAGCAGACCTTGGGGGGAAGATGGAAACACCATATATTTT

j_gene: TRBJ2-5
d_gene: -
v_gene: TRBV7-6
abundance: few
CDR3aa: CASSFSQGYQETQYF
CDR3nt: TGTGCCAGCAGCTTTTCTCAGGGGTACCAAGAGACCCAGTACTTC

j_gene: TRBJ2-1
d_gene: -
v_gene: TRBV4-1
abundance: -
CDR3aa: CASSHDWGGPYNEQFF
CDR3nt: TGCGCCAGCAGCCACGATTGGGGGGGCCCATACAATGAGCAGTTCTTC

j_gene: TRBJ1-5
d_gene: -
v_gene: TRBV27
abundance: -
CDR3aa: CASGSGAGGNQPQHF
CDR3nt: TGTGCCAGCGGGTCGGGGGCGGGGGGCAATCAGCCCCAGCATTTT

j_gene: TRBJ2-5
d_gene: TRBD2
v_gene: TRBV10-3
abundance: once
CDR3aa: CAISESGGGAETQYF
CDR3nt: TGTGCCATCAGTGAGTCGGGCGGGGGGGCCGAGACCCAGTACTTC

j_gene: TRBJ2-3
d_gene: -
v_gene: TRBV10-3
abundance: -
CDR3aa: CAISESKDWTEPLGTQYF
CDR3nt: TGTGCCATCAGTGAGTCGAAGGATTGGACAGAACCTCTGGGTACGCAGTATTTT

j_gene: TRBJ2-7
d_gene: -
v_gene: TRBV6-1
abundance: once
CDR3aa: CASSVTGTPLEQYF
CDR3nt: TGTGCCAGCAGTGTGACCGGGACACCGCTTGAGCAGTACTTC

j_gene: TRBJ2-7
d_gene: -
v_gene: TRBV4-1
abundance: -
CDR3aa: CASSQDPQGAYEQYF
CDR3nt: TGCGCCAGCAGCCAGGATCCACAGGGCGCCTACGAGCAGTACTTC

j_gene: TRBJ1-3
d_gene: -
v_gene: TRBV7-9
abundance: -
CDR3aa: CASSQTVSGNTIYF
CDR3nt: TGTGCCAGCAGCCAAACAGTTTCTGGAAACACCATATATTTT

j_gene: TRBJ2-6
d_gene: -
v_gene: TRBV11-2
abundance: -
CDR3aa: CASSHWPSLDSSGANVLTF
CDR3nt: TGTGCCAGCAGCCATTGGCCCTCACTTGACAGCTCTGGGGCCAACGTCCTGACTTTC

j_gene: TRBJ1-2
d_gene: -
v_gene: TRBV5-1
abundance: -
CDR3aa: CASSQIDSRNGYTF
CDR3nt: TGCGCCAGCAGCCAAATCGACAGCCGGAATGGCTACACCTTC

j_gene: TRBJ2-1
d_gene: TRBD2
v_gene: TRBV14
abundance: once
CDR3aa: CASSQIKRGGYNEQFF
CDR3nt: TGTGCCAGCAGCCAGATTAAGCGGGGAGGGTACAATGAGCAGTTCTTC

j_gene: TRBJ2-5
d_gene: -
v_gene: TRBV2
abundance: -
CDR3aa: CASSVTGYAQETQYF
CDR3nt: TGTGCCAGCAGTGTTACGGGGTATGCCCAAGAGACCCAGTACTTC

j_gene: TRBJ2-4
d_gene: -
v_gene: TRBV2
abundance: -
CDR3aa: CASSLNGLAKNIQYF
CDR3nt: TGTGCCAGCAGTCTGAATGGACTAGCCAAAAACATTCAGTACTTC

j_gene: TRBJ1-1
d_gene: -
v_gene: TRBV15
abundance: once
CDR3aa: CATSRGQMNTEAFF
CDR3nt: TGTGCCACCAGCAGAGGACAGATGAACACTGAAGCTTTCTTT

j_gene: TRBJ2-3
d_gene: -
v_gene: TRBV5-1
abundance: -
CDR3aa: CASSLEAQGGTDTQYF
CDR3nt: TGCGCCAGCAGCTTGGAGGCACAGGGAGGCACAGATACGCAGTATTTT

j_gene: TRBJ2-5
d_gene: TRBD2
v_gene: TRBV2
abundance: -
CDR3aa: CASGGGGGKTQYF
CDR3nt: TGTGCCAGTGGGGGTGGCGGGGGGAAGACCCAGTACTTC

j_gene: TRBJ2-7
d_gene: TRBD1
v_gene: TRBV29-1
abundance: -
CDR3aa: CSVPTTGDEQYF
CDR3nt: TGCAGCGTGCCGACGACAGGGGACGAGCAGTACTTC

j_gene: TRBJ2-2
d_gene: TRBD1
v_gene: TRBV6-5
abundance: -
CDR3aa: CASSLDRAPGELFF
CDR3nt: TGTGCCAGCAGTTTGGACAGGGCCCCCGGGGAGCTGTTTTTT

j_gene: TRBJ1-1
d_gene: -
v_gene: TRBV18
abundance: -
CDR3aa: CASSLHNTEAFF
CDR3nt: TGTGCCAGCTCACTACACAACACTGAAGCTTTCTTT

j_gene: TRBJ2-1
d_gene: -
v_gene: TRBV27
abundance: few
CDR3aa: CASSRAGQYNEQFF
CDR3nt: TGTGCCAGCAGTAGGGCGGGACAGTACAATGAGCAGTTCTTC

j_gene: TRBJ1-2
d_gene: TRBD1
v_gene: TRBV7-8
abundance: -
CDR3aa: CASSTDRENGYTF
CDR3nt: TGTGCCAGCAGCACGGACAGGGAGAATGGCTACACCTTC

j_gene: TRBJ1-1
d_gene: -
v_gene: TRBV27
abundance: once
CDR3aa: CASTRTVNTEAFF
CDR3nt: TGTGCCAGCACCCGGACAGTGAACACTGAAGCTTTCTTT

j_gene: TRBJ2-5
d_gene: -
v_gene: TRBV5-4
abundance: -
CDR3aa: CASSLAGGETRYF
CDR3nt: TGTGCCAGCAGCTTGGCCGGGGGTGAGACCCGGTACTTC

j_gene: TRBJ1-5
d_gene: -
v_gene: TRBV15
abundance: -
CDR3aa: CATSRDEARAYQPQHF
CDR3nt: TGTGCCACCAGCAGAGATGAGGCCAGGGCTTACCAGCCCCAGCATTTT